This T cell receptor (beta chain) derives from a study of technical replicates of blood from a few donors. The ends lost 3 bases at V and 7 bases at J; junction bases unmatched: 10. The CDR3 sequence is 16 residues long. Germline V gene lookup returns CDR1 SGHVS and CDR2 FQNEAQ. The protocol was immunoSEQ multiplex PCR, while the TCRdb copy is restricted to in-frame clones and leaves out a portion. The sample has some 70,000 clones, approximately 88% seen once. This clone was recorded once. The V gene is TRBV7-8, the J gene TRBJ2-2, with TRBD2 matching over 8 bases. The TCR was taken from a human donor in good health. Some clones in this sample may be carry-over from other donors' samples. The sequencing input was PBMCs. CDR3 DNA: TGTGCCAGCAGCTTCAACGTGCGGGGGGCTGGCGGGGAGCTGTTTTTT. Translated: CASSFNVRGAGGELFF.